The 13 T cell receptor beta chains reported below all come from one sample, sequenced in a study of human T cells and chemical hapten exposure. TCRdb reprocessed the RACE reads with MiXCR, giving one entry per CDR3 protein. In the table there are roughly 84,000 distinct CDR3 sequences, 9.5% to 14% of which are singletons. Time point denoted: patch test 3, about 24 weeks after DPC sensitization. As to treatment: therapeutic diphenylcyclopropenone sensitization with weekly scalp DPC. The material sequenced was whole blood, taken in connection with sensitization to the hapten diphenylcyclopropenone (DPC). The receptor source for this set is a woman in her 50s with alopecia areata. Some clones in this sample may be carry-over from other donors' samples.

The chain combines TRBV5-5 with TRBJ2-4; tentative D call: TRBD2 (6 bases). The V end lost 0 bases, the J end lost 6 bases, and 13 bases lay between the germline ends. The CDR3 spans 15 residues. CDR1 SGHKS and CDR2 YYEKEE come from the germline V gene (reference sequence). CDR3 bases: TGTGCCAGCAGCTTGGCGACTAGTGTTTTAAACATTCAGTACTTC. It specifies CASSLATSVLNIQYF.

This clonotype was counted only a few times. Here the CDR3 reads CASSADRVVETQYF. The CDR3 DNA follows: TGTGCCAGCAGCGCAGACAGGGTAGTCGAGACCCAGTACTTC. The chain joins TRBV11-2 to TRBJ2-5, with 7 bases aligning to TRBD1. Germline V lookup: CDR1 SGHAT, CDR2 FQNNGV. V was pared by 5 bases and J by 5 bases, with 8 bases of the junction left unmatched. This CDR3 comprises 14 residues. The entire variable domain, with the rest obtained from reference TRBV11-2 and TRBJ2-5, is as follows: EAGVAQSPRYKIIEKRQSVAFWCNPISGHATLYWYQQILGQGPKLLIQFQNNGVVDDSQLPKDRFSAERLKGVDSTLKIQPAKLEDSAVYLCASSADRVVETQYFGPGTRLLVL.

This clonotype showed up just a few times. The chain joins TRBV11-2 to TRBJ2-1; the D is unclear. This CDR3 contains 13 residues. Germline V CDR1 and CDR2: SGHAT, FQNNGV. Trimming cost V 0 bases and J 9 bases, with 9 bases left between them. This CDR3 reads CASSLERVGEQFF. CDR3 in DNA: TGTGCCAGCAGCTTAGAAAGGGTCGGTGAGCAGTTCTTC.

The chain is built from TRBV29-1 and TRBJ2-5; 7 positions agree with TRBD2. Germline CDR1 reads SQVTM; CDR2 reads ANQGSEA. The CDR3 length is 12 residues. With 8 bases clipped from V and 4 bases from J, the junction kept 7 bases outside the gene matches. CDR3 loop: CSSVAGSETQYF. Here the CDR3 DNA reads TGCAGCTCTGTAGCGGGTTCAGAGACCCAGTACTTC.

This clonotype appeared a few times. The chain couples TRBV29-1 to TRBJ1-1, with D perhaps TRBD1 (6 bases). The CDR3 extends over 12 amino acids. From germline, CDR1 is SQVTM and CDR2 ANQGSEA. Trimming took 6 bases from V and 5 from J, leaving 13 bases between them. CDR3 sequence (DNA): TGCAGCGTCGGGACGGGGACAACTGAAGCTTTCTTT. It is translated as CSVGTGTTEAFF.

The rearrangement links TRBV7-8 to TRBJ1-4; D is ambiguous. Germline V CDR1 and CDR2: SGHVS, FQNEAQ. The CDR3 is 14 amino acids. Trimming removed 5 bases at V and 1 base at J, with 8 bases between. CDR3 in amino acids: CASSPSRTNEKLFF. The CDR3 DNA follows: TGTGCCAGCAGCCCCTCGAGAACTAATGAAAAACTGTTTTTT. Full variable domain (remainder filled in from reference TRBV7-8 and TRBJ1-4): GAGVSQSPRYKVAKRGQDVALRCDPISGHVSLFWYQQALGQGPEFLTYFQNEAQLDKSGLPSDRFFAERPEGSVSTLKIQRTQQEDSAVYLCASSPSRTNEKLFFGSGTQLSVL.

This clonotype was picked up many times. J is TRBJ2-7 and V is TRBV7-3, with 11 bases fitting TRBD2. V lost 5 bases to trimming and J lost 5 bases; unmatched junction nucleotides: 5. This CDR3 has 14 amino acids. Germline V gene lookup returns CDR1 SGHTA and CDR2 FQGTGA. The CDR3 loop reads CASSPLAGGHEQYF. The CDR3, as DNA: TGTGCCAGCAGCCCGCTAGCGGGAGGCCACGAGCAGTACTTC.

This clonotype was seen many times. The chain uses TRBV14 and TRBJ2-5, with 9 bases that match TRBD2. V lost 3 bases and J lost 5; bases outside the gene matches: 7. Germline CDR1 is SGHDN and CDR2 is FVKESK. The CDR3 is made up of 15 amino acids. In nucleotides, the CDR3 is TGTGCCAGCAGCCAGGTAGCGGGAGTTGGTGAGACCCAGTACTTC. The encoded protein is CASSQVAGVGETQYF.

This clonotype was observed at least ten times. The rearrangement links TRBV29-1 to TRBJ2-2, with 14 bases lining up with TRBD2. The length of the CDR3 is 14 residues. The junction had 4 bases not matched to a gene; V was cut back by 5 bases and J by 8 bases. Germline V CDR1 and CDR2: SQVTM, ANQGSEA. CDR3 in amino acids: CSVPGLAGAGELFF. In nucleotides, the CDR3 is TGCAGCGTTCCGGGACTAGCGGGAGCGGGGGAGCTGTTTTTT.

This clonotype was seen only a few times. The rearrangement uses TRBV5-4 and TRBJ2-5; D may match TRBD1 or TRBD2 (5 bases each). The V gene lost 4 bases and the J gene lost 7 bases, with 8 bases spanning the gap. This CDR3 is built from 11 residues. In germline, CDR1 is SGHNT, CDR2 YYREEE (reference sequence). The CDR3 region has the DNA TGTGCCAGCAGCGATGGGGGGACCCAGTACTTC. Its translation is CASSDGGTQYF.

This clonotype appeared a few times. A read error may produce the germline difference seen at one junction end. The chain recombines TRBV3-1 with TRBJ1-1; 8 bases match TRBD1. Germline-derived CDR1 and CDR2 are LGHDT and YNNKEL (reference sequence). CDR3 size: 16 residues. The DNA of the CDR3 is TGTGCCAGCAGTCAAGGCCGGACAGGGCGGGACACTGAAGCTTTCTTT. Protein product: CASSQGRTGRDTEAFF.

The table lists this clonotype with a few counts. V usage is TRBV7-9 and J usage is TRBJ2-6; 8 bases are shared with TRBD1. This CDR3 is 15 amino acids long. The germline V gene encodes CDR1 SEHNR and CDR2 FQNEAQ (reference sequence). V was pared by 6 bases and J by 3 bases, with 4 bases of the junction left unmatched. The CDR3 loop reads CASSSGGYGANVLTF. As DNA, the CDR3 is TGTGCCAGCAGTTCAGGGGGCTATGGGGCCAACGTCCTGACTTTC.

This chain links TRBV7-2 with TRBJ2-3, with 8 bases identical to TRBD2. Germline CDR1 and CDR2: SGHTA and FQGNSA. CDR3 length: 15 amino acids. The V segment lost 5 bases and the J segment 10 bases; nucleotides outside the gene matches: 14. As DNA, the CDR3 is TGTGCCAGCAGCATCTCCGGGACTAGGGTCCGGGCGCAGTATTTT. It specifies CASSISGTRVRAQYF.